The clone carrying this T cell receptor (beta chain) was observed many times. Its target is not known. The sample comes from a study of beta chain features in type 1 diabetes. About the study: Analysis included roughly 100 million sorted cells drawn from all samples.

Sequenced material consisted of expressed TCRB transcripts (all of the isolated RNA was reverse transcribed). Data came from immunoSEQ multiplex PCR; TCRdb stores just in-frame clones and leaves some out. Of approximately 170,000 clones listed, 7.8% are singletons. The CDR3 sequence is 15 residues long. CDR1 and CDR2 from the germline V gene are SGHTA and FQGNSA. V lost 4 bases and J lost 5; bases outside the gene matches: 5. About 100 mL of blood, on average, came from one heparinised draw per donor. Study observations and caveats: Researchers reported that naive, central memory and Treg TCRB repertoires appeared more similar in patients than in healthy donors. More deletions and fewer insertions at VDJ junctions were seen in type 1 diabetes patients. There was a moderate but significant shortening of TCRB CDR3s in all four CD4+ subsets of Type 1 diabetes patients.

The chain couples TRBV7-2 to TRBJ2-5; 12 positions agree with TRBD2. Sequencing was carried out using central memory CD4+ T cells from blood. This receptor was identified in a woman aged 40 to 50 with type 1 diabetes. As DNA, the CDR3 is TGTGCCAGCAGCTGGAGGACTAGCGGGGAGGAGACCCAGTACTTC. It encodes CASSWRTSGEETQYF.